The rows below give T cell receptor beta chains drawn from one sample of a study of identifying expanded T cells in peripheral blood. Repertoires were generated with immunoSEQ multiplex PCR, while TCRdb's copy carries only in-frame clones and drops some. The table shows over 90,000 clones, with roughly 88% occurring only once. The sample consisted of blood. The receptors derive from a person between 18 and 75 years old in good health. Each CDR3 is given with its conserved first and last residue. The D gene is left open where the match is weak. Clone sizes are given selectively: once, few, many, or a class where the clone is expanded.

j_call,d_call,v_call,clone_size,cdr3_aa,cdr3_nt
TRBJ2-3,NA,TRBV5-6,NA,CASSFGVSYPDTQYF,TGTGCCAGCAGCTTCGGCGTAAGTTACCCAGATACGCAGTATTTT
TRBJ1-5,NA,TRBV19,NA,CASRVSGGSNQPQHF,TGTGCCAGTAGGGTTTCGGGGGGGAGCAATCAGCCCCAGCATTTT
TRBJ1-2,TRBD1,TRBV6-5,NA,CASSYSGDRTYGYTF,TGTGCCAGCAGTTACTCGGGGGACAGGACTTATGGCTACACCTTC
TRBJ1-2,TRBD1,TRBV25-1,NA,CASSGDRGGQGYTF,TGTGCCAGCAGTGGGGACAGGGGGGGCCAGGGCTACACCTTC
TRBJ2-7,TRBD1,TRBV12-5,NA,CASPNRDRGSSSYEQYF,TGTGCTAGTCCCAACCGGGACAGGGGGAGTAGCTCCTACGAGCAGTACTTC
TRBJ1-4,TRBD1,TRBV15,NA,CATSRQRQGGNEKLFF,TGTGCCACCAGCAGACAACGACAGGGAGGGAATGAAAAACTGTTTTTT
TRBJ1-5,NA,TRBV7-8,once,CASSVEYSPVGPQHF,TGTGCCAGCAGCGTAGAGTACAGTCCCGTGGGTCCCCAGCATTTT
TRBJ1-5,NA,TRBV4-1,NA,CASSQDPRGYNQPQHF,TGCGCCAGCAGCCAAGATCCCCGGGGATACAATCAGCCCCAGCATTTT
TRBJ2-3,TRBD2,TRBV7-9,NA,CASSYSGGQSDTQYF,TGTGCCAGCAGTTATAGCGGGGGCCAATCGGATACGCAGTATTTT
TRBJ2-2,TRBD1,TRBV15,once,CATSYRQGLGELFF,TGTGCCACCAGCTATAGACAGGGGCTCGGGGAGCTGTTTTTT
TRBJ1-2,TRBD1,TRBV9,NA,CASTFTGDNYGYTF,TGTGCCAGCACCTTTACAGGGGATAACTATGGCTACACCTTC
TRBJ1-1,NA,TRBV7-2,NA,CASSLHSGAMNTEAFF,TGTGCCAGCAGCTTGCATTCTGGGGCGATGAACACTGAAGCTTTCTTT
TRBJ2-7,TRBD1,TRBV19,NA,CASSTPTGKGYEQYF,TGTGCCAGTAGTACACCGACAGGGAAAGGCTACGAGCAGTACTTC
TRBJ1-1,NA,TRBV5-1,few,CASSMSQVNTEAFF,TGCGCCAGCAGCATGTCACAGGTGAACACTGAAGCTTTCTTT
TRBJ2-3,NA,TRBV9,NA,CASSVVGTFTDTQYF,TGTGCCAGCAGCGTAGTTGGCACGTTCACAGATACGCAGTATTTT
TRBJ1-1,NA,TRBV12-5,NA,CASGLVRNTEAFF,TGTGCTAGTGGTTTGGTACGGAACACTGAAGCTTTCTTT
TRBJ1-6,TRBD1,TRBV5-1,few,CASSLATGQSSPLHF,TGCGCCAGCAGCTTGGCGACAGGGCAATCTTCACCCCTCCACTTT
TRBJ2-7,NA,TRBV27,NA,CASSLSGASYEQYF,TGTGCCAGCAGTTTATCAGGGGCGTCCTACGAGCAGTACTTC
TRBJ2-3,NA,TRBV29-1,NA,CSGDGASDTQYF,TGCAGCGGGGACGGAGCATCGGATACGCAGTATTTT
TRBJ2-3,NA,TRBV11-2,NA,CASSLVRGPPTDTQYF,TGTGCCAGCAGCTTAGTGCGGGGCCCCCCCACAGATACGCAGTATTTT
TRBJ2-7,NA,TRBV7-2,once,CASSLNGAPYEQYF,TGTGCCAGCAGCTTGAATGGGGCCCCCTACGAGCAGTACTTC
TRBJ2-1,NA,TRBV5-1,NA,CASSLALSETDEQFF,TGCGCCAGCAGCTTGGCCTTATCTGAAACAGATGAGCAGTTCTTC
TRBJ2-3,TRBD2,TRBV7-2,NA,CATNLAGVEDTQYF,TGTGCCACGAATCTAGCGGGAGTGGAAGATACGCAGTATTTT
TRBJ2-1,NA,TRBV14,NA,CASSPTWGISSYNEQFF,TGTGCCAGCAGCCCTACATGGGGGATTAGCTCCTACAATGAGCAGTTCTTC
TRBJ1-4,NA,TRBV19,NA,CASSPRAREKLFF,TGTGCCAGTAGCCCCAGGGCGCGGGAAAAACTGTTTTTT
TRBJ1-2,TRBD1,TRBV7-9,NA,CASSLTQGSYGYTF,TGTGCCAGCAGCTTGACACAGGGGTCCTATGGCTACACCTTC
TRBJ2-2,NA,TRBV7-8,NA,CASSLSGAGELFF,TGTGCCAGCAGCTTATCCGGGGCCGGGGAGCTGTTTTTT
TRBJ1-1,NA,TRBV5-1,once,CASSLVLQGEAFF,TGCGCCAGCAGCTTGGTTCTTCAGGGTGAAGCTTTCTTT
TRBJ2-3,NA,TRBV9,NA,CASSVEGSYGTDTQYF,TGTGCCAGCAGCGTAGAAGGGAGTTACGGCACAGATACGCAGTATTTT
TRBJ2-5,TRBD2,TRBV7-2,NA,CASSLRGELVTQYF,TGTGCCAGCAGCTTACGGGGGGAATTGGTGACCCAGTACTTC
TRBJ1-1,NA,TRBV12-5,NA,CASGLQGGITEAFF,TGTGCTAGTGGGCTGCAAGGGGGAATCACTGAAGCTTTCTTT
TRBJ2-5,TRBD1,TRBV5-1,NA,CASSPQRQGSETQYF,TGCGCCAGCAGCCCACAACGACAGGGTTCAGAGACCCAGTACTTC
TRBJ2-7,NA,TRBV11-2,NA,CASSPEGYEQYF,TGTGCCAGCAGCCCGGAGGGTTACGAGCAGTACTTC